This is a list of T cell receptor beta chains from one sample in a study of blood T cell repertoires in COVID-19. Using immunoSEQ multiplex PCR, the repertoire was profiled, and TCRdb retains in-frame clones only, with some absent. The table includes some 120,000 clones, approximately 88% detected once. Specimen: peripheral blood. All receptors come from a woman aged 70-85 years with acute or convalescent COVID-19. CDR3s include the opening cysteine and the closing phenylalanine or tryptophan. Each record gives: J gene, D gene, clone size, V gene, CDR3 protein, CDR3 DNA. The D gene is left open where the match is weak. For some rows the clone size is stated as once, few or many, or as a class when expanded; others skip it.

TRBJ1-5	NA	NA	TRBV19	CASSIVREFNQPQHF	TGTGCCAGTAGTATAGTACGGGAGTTCAATCAGCCCCAGCATTTT
TRBJ1-4	TRBD1	NA	TRBV20-1	CSARTGEKLFF	TGCAGTGCCCGGACAGGTGAAAAACTGTTTTTT
TRBJ2-1	TRBD2	NA	TRBV6-5	CASSYSSGASYNEQFF	TGTGCCAGCAGTTACTCGAGCGGGGCGAGCTACAATGAGCAGTTCTTC
TRBJ2-4	TRBD1	NA	TRBV5-6	CASSGGQLVAKNIQYF	TGTGCCAGCAGCGGGGGACAGTTGGTAGCCAAAAACATTCAGTACTTC
TRBJ1-5	NA	NA	TRBV6-5	CASGLYSNQPQHF	TGTGCCAGCGGGCTTTATAGCAATCAGCCCCAGCATTTT
TRBJ1-5	NA	NA	TRBV21-1	CASSKSRQGAGKLSNQPQHF	TGTGCCAGCAGCAAATCACGACAGGGGGCCGGAAAGTTGAGCAATCAGCCCCAGCATTTT
TRBJ2-2	NA	NA	TRBV5-1	CASSLDGIGNTGELFF	TGCGCCAGCAGCTTGGACGGGATAGGGAACACCGGGGAGCTGTTTTTT
TRBJ1-4	NA	NA	TRBV19	CASSALGRGAGEKLFF	TGTGCCAGTAGTGCCCTCGGGAGAGGGGCGGGAGAAAAACTGTTTTTT
TRBJ2-1	TRBD2	NA	TRBV25-1	CASSDLAGVYNEQFF	TGTGCCAGCAGTGACCTAGCGGGAGTCTACAATGAGCAGTTCTTC
TRBJ1-3	TRBD1	NA	TRBV5-6	CASSTTGGSSGNTIYF	TGTGCCAGCAGCACGACAGGGGGTTCCTCTGGAAACACCATATATTTT
TRBJ2-2	NA	NA	TRBV19	CASSIGGSGELFF	TGTGCCAGTAGTATAGGAGGGAGCGGGGAGCTGTTTTTT
TRBJ1-5	NA	few	TRBV7-9	CASSPDRPNSNQPQHF	TGTGCCAGCAGCCCAGACAGGCCGAATAGCAATCAGCCCCAGCATTTT
TRBJ2-2	NA	NA	TRBV18	CASSPTDKNTGELFF	TGTGCCAGCTCACCAACGGACAAGAACACCGGGGAGCTGTTTTTT
TRBJ1-1	NA	NA	TRBV3-1/TRBV3-2	CASSQDRVGQRSAFF	TGTGCCAGCAGCCAAGATAGAGTCGGTCAGAGGTCAGCTTTCTTT
TRBJ1-3	TRBD1	NA	TRBV5-1	CASSLAGQGNTIYF	TGCGCCAGCAGCTTGGCGGGACAGGGAAACACCATATATTTT
TRBJ1-5	TRBD1	NA	TRBV6-6	CASKTGGEQPQHF	TGTGCCAGCAAAACAGGGGGCGAGCAGCCCCAGCATTTT
TRBJ1-1	NA	NA	TRBV6-1	CASSESGNTEAFF	TGTGCCAGCAGTGAATCGGGGAACACTGAAGCTTTCTTT
TRBJ2-5	NA	NA	TRBV3-1/TRBV3-2	CASSQGYPQGETQYF	TGTGCCAGCAGCCAAGGCTACCCTCAGGGCGAGACCCAGTACTTC
TRBJ1-1	NA	NA	TRBV6-5	CASSYPLEVNTEAFF	TGTGCCAGCAGTTACCCCCTGGAGGTAAACACTGAAGCTTTCTTT
TRBJ1-1	TRBD1	NA	TRBV19	CASTDPGRGGGTEAFF	TGTGCCAGTACCGACCCCGGTAGAGGGGGCGGCACTGAAGCTTTCTTT
TRBJ2-5	TRBD2	NA	TRBV2	CASTEWGGETQYF	TGTGCCAGCACTGAATGGGGAGGGGAGACCCAGTACTTC
TRBJ1-1	NA	NA	TRBV12-3/TRBV12-4	CASSPTQNTEAFF	TGTGCCAGCAGTCCCACACAGAACACTGAAGCTTTCTTT